Below are 27 T cell receptor beta chains sequenced from a single sample in a study of CD8+ T cells in alopecia areata. The sequencing template was cDNA reverse transcribed from extracted RNA. Assay: immunoSEQ multiplex PCR; the TCRdb copy retains only in-frame clones and omits some. This table holds about 150,000 clones, 55% found once. The specimen sequenced was CD4+ T cells sorted from blood. These TCRs come from a human donor in good health.

The chain couples TRBV30 to TRBJ1-5, with unresolved D. From germline, CDR1 is GTSNPN and CDR2 SVGIG (reference sequence). The germline V and J ends were trimmed by 1 base and 6 bases, with 10 bases remaining between them. This CDR3 has 13 residues. In DNA, the CDR3 is TGTGCCTGGAGTGAATCGGGGAGTCAGCCCCAGCATTTT. Encoded protein: CAWSESGSQPQHF.

The J gene is TRBJ2-5, the V gene TRBV28; no clear D gene. This CDR3 spans 13 amino acids. The ends were cut back, 6 bases at V and 4 bases at J, with 12 bases in the middle. Per germline, CDR1 MDHEN and CDR2 SYDVKM. The CDR3 loop reads CASSVVGIETQYF. The CDR3 DNA sequence: TGTGCCAGCAGCGTGGTGGGGATAGAGACCCAGTACTTC.

The chain carries TRBV29-1 and TRBJ2-7, with D unresolved. Deletions cut 4 bases from V and 3 bases from J, with 13 bases between. Germline assignment: CDR1 SQVTM and CDR2 ANQGSEA. The CDR3 extends over 13 amino acids. In nucleotides, the CDR3 is TGCAGCGTTGGCTTGTACAACAGCTACGAGCAGTACTTC. It yields the protein CSVGLYNSYEQYF.

This chain links TRBV2 with TRBJ2-5, with D uncertain. Germline V lookup: CDR1 SNHLY, CDR2 FYNNEI. V was cut by 8 bases and J by 4 bases, with 8 bases left in between. The CDR3 contains 11 residues. The CDR3 sequence is CASQLGETQYF. In DNA, the CDR3 is TGTGCCAGCCAGCTAGGAGAGACCCAGTACTTC. The variable domain in full, completed from reference TRBV2 and TRBJ2-5, reads EPEVTQTPSHQVTQMGQEVILRCVPISNHLYFYWYRQILGQKVEFLVSFYNNEISEKSEIFDDQFSVERPDGSNFTLKIRSTKLEDSAMYFCASQLGETQYFGPGTRLLVL.

The chain is built from TRBV5-1 and TRBJ2-6; D may be TRBD1 or TRBD2 (5 bases each). This CDR3 contains 17 residues. Per germline, CDR1 SGHRS and CDR2 YFSETQ. V shed 5 bases and J shed 3 bases, with 18 bases lying between them. The CDR3: CASRHERGTVGANVLTF. The CDR3, as DNA: TGCGCCAGCAGACACGAAAGAGGGACGGTTGGGGCCAACGTCCTGACTTTC.

This clone was recorded a few times. V and J are TRBV18 and TRBJ2-5, with D perhaps matching TRBD1 (5 bases). The V gene lost 6 bases and the J gene lost 5 bases, with 16 bases spanning the gap. The germline V gene has CDR1 KGHSH and CDR2 LQKENI. The CDR3 loop spans 14 amino acids. CDR3 sequence reads: CASSTTGAGETQYF. DNA of the CDR3: TGTGCCAGCTCCACCACTGGGGCCGGGGAGACCCAGTACTTC.

This clone has a single count. V and J are TRBV4-1 and TRBJ2-2; D is uncertain. The CDR3 length is 15 residues. V was shortened by 4 bases and J by 5 bases, with 14 bases between the two germline ends. The V gene's germline CDR1 is MGHRA and CDR2 YSYEKL. As DNA, the CDR3 is TGCGCCAGCAGCCCGCCCCCCGTCATGACCGGGGAGCTGTTTTTT. Translated, it gives CASSPPPVMTGELFF.

V is TRBV29-1 and J is TRBJ2-2, with D maybe TRBD2 (6 bases). Germline CDR1 reads SQVTM; CDR2 reads ANQGSEA. This CDR3 has 13 amino acids. Trimming cost V 7 bases and J 3 bases, with 12 bases left between them. CDR3 DNA: TGCAGCGCCCGGCGGGGAGACACCGGGGAGCTGTTTTTT. It is translated as CSARRGDTGELFF.

Only a few counts were recorded for this clone. The rearrangement joins TRBV29-1 to TRBJ2-6; 10 nucleotides match TRBD2. V gave up 5 bases and J gave up 0 bases; unmatched junction bases: 1. This CDR3 comprises 15 residues. The germline V gene encodes CDR1 SQVTM and CDR2 ANQGSEA. The DNA for the CDR3 is TGCAGCGTTAGCGGGAGGGGCTCTGGGGCCAACGTCCTGACTTTC. Protein sequence: CSVSGRGSGANVLTF.

The chain carries TRBV5-1 and TRBJ2-7; D gene ambiguous. CDR3 size: 15 residues. Trimming cost V 0 bases and J 0 bases, with 10 bases left between them. CDR1 SGHRS and CDR2 YFSETQ come from the germline V gene. CDR3 region: CASSLEGITSYEQYF. In DNA form, the CDR3 reads TGCGCCAGCAGCTTGGAAGGCATTACCTCCTACGAGCAGTACTTC. The variable domain in full, completed from reference TRBV5-1 and TRBJ2-7, reads KAGVTQTPRYLIKTRGQQVTLSCSPISGHRSVSWYQQTPGQGLQFLFEYFSETQRNKGNFPGRFSGRQFSNSRSEMNVSTLELGDSALYLCASSLEGITSYEQYFGPGTRLTVT.

This clone occurred a few times. The genes are TRBV4-1 and TRBJ1-1; D gene unclear. Trimming left V 1 base short and J 0 bases short, with 9 bases between. CDR1 is MGHRA and CDR2 is YSYEKL in the germline V gene. The CDR3 contains 15 residues. In nucleotides, the CDR3 is TGCGCCAGCAGCCAAGCGATGGGAATGAACACTGAAGCTTTCTTT. Amino acid sequence: CASSQAMGMNTEAFF.

As to this clone: One junction end does not reproduce the germline sequence, and a read error may be involved. The chain recombines TRBV2 with TRBJ2-1, with no clear D. The CDR3 extends over 12 amino acids. Germline V gene lookup returns CDR1 SNHLY and CDR2 FYNNEI. The DNA for the CDR3 is TGTGCCAGCAGTGAAACCCCGGTTCGGGCCATCTTC. Its protein is CASSETPVRAIF.

V and J are TRBV28 and TRBJ2-6, with unresolved D. This CDR3 has 13 amino acids. V lost 8 bases to trimming and J lost 0 bases, with 5 bases between them. CDR1 is MDHEN, CDR2 SYDVKM, per germline. The CDR3 loop reads CASGVSGANVLTF. The CDR3 DNA follows: TGTGCCAGCGGGGTCTCTGGGGCCAACGTCCTGACTTTC.

The V call is TRBV23-1, the J call TRBJ1-1; a weak D match, TRBD1 (6 bases). TRBV23-1 is an ORF, and what it does is uncertain. V lost 4 bases, J lost 4 bases, and 25 bases lay in between. This CDR3 is 18 amino acids long. CDR3 nucleotide sequence: TGCGCCAGCAGTCGAATCGGCGTAAGGGGGGAACAGGGCACTGAAGCTTTCTTT. It encodes CASSRIGVRGEQGTEAFF.

This clone has just a few counts. The gene calls are TRBV5-6 and TRBJ2-2, with no clear D. Germline CDR1 is SGHDT and CDR2 is YYEEEE. CDR3 size: 12 residues. V shed 4 bases and J shed 2 bases, with 3 bases lying between them. CDR3 sequence: CASSKNTGELFF. CDR3 in DNA: TGTGCCAGCAGCAAAAACACCGGGGAGCTGTTTTTT.

The CDR3 is CASSLDSFNQPQHF. The DNA of the CDR3 is TGTGCCAGCAGCTTAGACTCCTTTAATCAGCCCCAGCATTTT. The chain employs TRBV7-9 and TRBJ1-5, with D unresolved. CDR3 size: 14 residues. The germline CDR1 and CDR2 sequences are SEHNR and FQNEAQ (reference sequence). V gave up 1 base and J gave up 4 bases, with 8 bases separating them.

V usage is TRBV6-6 and J usage is TRBJ2-1; a possible D gene is TRBD2 (6 bases). The CDR3 runs 14 residues. V dropped 3 bases and J dropped 8 bases, with 14 bases sitting between them. Per the germline V gene, CDR1 is MNHNY and CDR2 is SVGAGI (reference sequence). In DNA form, the CDR3 reads TGTGCCAGCAGTTATAAACTAGCAATTTATGAGCAGTTCTTC. Protein product: CASSYKLAIYEQFF.

This clone was seen only a few times. V is TRBV29-1 and J is TRBJ2-5; the D gene is possibly TRBD2 (6 bases). The V gene lost 4 bases and the J gene lost 4 bases, with 16 bases spanning the gap. The CDR3 has 14 residues. Germline CDR1 and CDR2: SQVTM and ANQGSEA. CDR3 sequence (DNA): TGCAGCGTTGCCCCCGGGGGAAGGTTAGAGACCCAGTACTTC. It specifies CSVAPGGRLETQYF. Supplemented by reference TRBV29-1 and TRBJ2-5, the full variable domain reads SAVISQKPSRDICQRGTSLTIQCQVDSQVTMMFWYRQQPGQSLTLIATANQGSEATYESGFVIDKFPISRPNLTFSTLTVSNMSPEDSSIYLCSVAPGGRLETQYFGPGTRLLVL.

This chain links TRBV14 with TRBJ1-2; D is uncertain. V gave up 0 bases and J gave up 8 bases, with 13 bases separating them. Germline values: CDR1 SGHDN, CDR2 FVKESK. This CDR3 has 14 amino acids. The CDR3 spells CASSQENGFEGYTF. CDR3 nucleotide sequence: TGTGCCAGCAGCCAAGAAAACGGCTTTGAGGGCTACACCTTC.

The chain combines TRBV29-1 with TRBJ2-7; 7 bases are a match to TRBD2. This CDR3 spans 13 amino acids. Trimming at V came to 4 bases and at J to 5 bases, leaving 8 bases not matched to a gene. Per germline, CDR1 SQVTM and CDR2 ANQGSEA. CDR3 nucleotide sequence: TGCAGCGTTGCTAAGGGAGGGCTCGACGAGCAGTACTTC. This encodes CSVAKGGLDEQYF.

The rearrangement joins TRBV28 to TRBJ1-1; D remains unclear. Trimming left V 6 bases short and J 4 bases short, with 6 bases between. The V gene's germline CDR1 is MDHEN and CDR2 SYDVKM. This CDR3 has 11 residues. The CDR3 DNA reads as TGTGCCAGCAGCACTCCCACTGAAGCTTTCTTT. Residues: CASSTPTEAFF.

This rearrangement joins TRBV25-1 to TRBJ2-7; TRBD1 matches 8 bases. After removal of 8 bases from V and 3 bases from J, the junction contained 3 bases not matched to a gene. CDR1 is MGHDK and CDR2 is SYGVNS in the germline V gene. This CDR3 spans 12 amino acids. CDR3 protein: CASRDRNYEQYF. The CDR3 region has the DNA TGTGCCAGCCGGGACAGGAACTACGAGCAGTACTTC.

This chain joins TRBV29-1 and TRBJ2-7; 9 bases line up with TRBD2. The V and J ends lost 8 bases and 1 base, in that order; junction bases with no gene match: 6. The CDR3 is 13 amino acids. Per germline, CDR1 SQVTM and CDR2 ANQGSEA. CDR3 in amino acids: CSTRAGGSYEQYF. As DNA, the CDR3 is TGCAGCACCAGGGCGGGAGGGTCCTACGAGCAGTACTTC.

The gene calls are TRBV18 and TRBJ1-5; D is undetermined. Germline assignment: CDR1 KGHSH and CDR2 LQKENI. V lost 2 bases and J 4 bases, leaving 6 bases between the germline ends. This CDR3 comprises 13 residues. Here the CDR3 reads CASSPKDNQPQHF. DNA for the CDR3: TGTGCCAGCTCACCAAAAGATAATCAGCCCCAGCATTTT.

This chain joins TRBV11-2 and TRBJ2-7, with 9 bases lining up with TRBD1. This CDR3 region has 15 residues. Germline V gene lookup returns CDR1 SGHAT and CDR2 FQNNGV. The V segment lost 1 base and the J segment 4 bases; nucleotides outside the gene matches: 5. CDR3 amino acids: CASSLAGTGNYEQYF. CDR3 nucleotides: TGTGCCAGCAGCTTAGCCGGGACAGGGAATTACGAGCAGTACTTC.

Regarding this clone: Sequence at one end of the junction differs from germline and may be a read error. This chain uses TRBV29-1 with TRBJ2-1, with TRBD2 identical over 14 bases. This CDR3 has 14 amino acids. The germline V gene has CDR1 SQVTM and CDR2 ANQGSEA. For the CDR3, the DNA is TGCAGCGTGCCGACTAGCGGGAGGGCCTACAAAGCCATCTTC. Protein product: CSVPTSGRAYKAIF.

In this sample, this clone turned up a few times. CDR3 region: CAWRQGTYGYTF. CDR3 in DNA: TGTGCCTGGAGACAAGGAACCTATGGCTACACCTTC. The chain links TRBV30 to TRBJ1-2; D not certain. Per the germline V gene, CDR1 is GTSNPN and CDR2 is SVGIG (reference sequence). Trimming left V 3 bases short and J 4 bases short, with 9 bases between. This CDR3 is 12 amino acids long.